One and the same sample provided the 27 T cell receptor beta chains below, sequenced in a study of beta chain features in type 1 diabetes. Sequenced material consisted of expressed TCRB transcripts (all of the isolated RNA was reverse transcribed). Produced via immunoSEQ multiplex PCR; TCRdb's table is partial and in-frame only. The sample lists hundreds of thousands of clones, roughly 15% occurring once. Sequencing input: naive CD4+ T cells from blood. Source of these receptors: a woman between 40 and 55 years old in good health.

This clone was seen only a few times. The gene calls are TRBV7-2 and TRBJ1-1, with a weak D call TRBD1 (6 bases). The V end lost 1 base, the J end lost 9 bases, and 18 bases lay between the germline ends. Germline V gene lookup returns CDR1 SGHTA and CDR2 FQGNSA. The length of the CDR3 is 15 residues. The CDR3 loop is CASSLGQQGALQAFF. Written as DNA, the CDR3 is TGTGCCAGCAGCTTAGGGCAACAGGGAGCCCTGCAAGCTTTCTTT.

The rearrangement joins TRBV2 to TRBJ1-2; D is ambiguous. Germline V gene sequence: CDR1 SNHLY, CDR2 FYNNEI. The CDR3 totals 15 residues. V was trimmed by 3 bases and J by 1 base, leaving 12 bases between them. CDR3: CASSDWAMGNYGYTF. In DNA, the CDR3 is TGTGCCAGCAGTGATTGGGCAATGGGTAACTATGGCTACACCTTC. Based on the CDR3 plus reference TRBV2 and TRBJ1-2, the full variable domain is EPEVTQTPSHQVTQMGQEVILRCVPISNHLYFYWYRQILGQKVEFLVSFYNNEISEKSEIFDDQFSVERPDGSNFTLKIRSTKLEDSAMYFCASSDWAMGNYGYTFGSGTRLTVV.

This chain connects TRBV5-4 to TRBJ2-7; tentative D call: TRBD1 (6 bases). CDR1 and CDR2 from the germline V gene are SGHNT and YYREEE (reference sequence). The CDR3 is made up of 16 amino acids. The V gene lost 4 bases and the J gene lost 2 bases, with 19 bases spanning the gap. The CDR3 protein is CASSPRSGAKTYEQYF. DNA of the CDR3: TGTGCCAGCAGCCCGAGGTCAGGGGCCAAAACCTACGAGCAGTACTTC.

This clone showed up just a few times. Written as DNA, the CDR3 is TGCGCCAGCAGCGGAAACCAGGTAGGGGCAGGCAATCAGCCCCAGCATTTT. Protein sequence: CASSGNQVGAGNQPQHF. The gene calls are TRBV5-1 and TRBJ1-5, with a weak D call TRBD1 (5 bases). V was pared by 4 bases and J by 2 bases, with 19 bases between. CDR3 length: 17 amino acids. Germline CDR1 is SGHRS and CDR2 is YFSETQ.

The V call is TRBV13, the J call TRBJ2-7; D might be TRBD2 (5 bases). Germline CDR1 reads PRHDT; CDR2 reads FYEKMQ (reference sequence). The CDR3 contains 17 residues. With 5 bases removed from V and 3 bases from J, the gap between germline ends came to 23 bases. The CDR3 DNA reads as TGTGCCAGCAGCCGGCTTGAAAGGACTGCCGGGTTCTACGAGCAGTACTTC. Amino acids: CASSRLERTAGFYEQYF.

This clone occurred a few times. The rearrangement uses TRBV5-1 and TRBJ2-3, with 12 positions matching TRBD2. Germline CDR1 SGHRS, CDR2 YFSETQ. With V trimmed by 5 bases and J by 3 bases, 7 bases remained unmatched. This CDR3 has 16 amino acids. CDR3 nucleotide sequence: TGCGCCAGCAGGACCCTAGCGGGGGGGCAAACAGATACGCAGTATTTT. Amino acid sequence: CASRTLAGGQTDTQYF.

The gene calls are TRBV11-2 and TRBJ1-2, with D possibly matching TRBD1 (6 bases). CDR1 and CDR2 (germline): SGHAT, FQNNGV. The ends were cut back, 3 bases at V and 4 bases at J, with 12 bases in the middle. The CDR3 contains 14 residues. CDR3 in DNA: TGTGCCAGCAGCTTCGCAGGGGAAACCTATGGCTACACCTTC. Translation: CASSFAGETYGYTF.

In its sample, this clone was seen a few times. The chain uses TRBV9 and TRBJ2-3, with 13 positions matching TRBD2. The ends lost 1 base at V and 4 bases at J; junction bases unmatched: 3. This CDR3 has 16 residues. CDR1 SGDLS and CDR2 YYNGEE come from the germline V gene. CDR3 sequence: CASSVTSGGAADTQYF. In DNA, the CDR3 is TGTGCCAGCAGCGTAACTAGCGGGGGGGCCGCAGATACGCAGTATTTT.

The chain employs TRBV6-6 and TRBJ2-5; 8 bases are shared with TRBD1. The ends lost 6 bases at V and 7 bases at J; junction bases unmatched: 7. Germline V gene sequence: CDR1 MNHNY, CDR2 SVGAGI (reference sequence). The CDR3 is made up of 13 amino acids. DNA of the CDR3: TGTGCCAGCAGGGACAGGGAGATGGGGACCCAGTACTTC. This sequence encodes CASRDREMGTQYF.

The table lists this clone with a few counts. The chain has TRBV25-1 and TRBJ1-1; no clear D. Trimming removed 5 bases at V and 0 bases at J, with 10 bases between. Germline CDR1 is MGHDK and CDR2 is SYGVNS. The CDR3 consists of 14 residues. CDR3 in DNA: TGTGCCAGCAGTAGGAGCGGCTTGAACACTGAAGCTTTCTTT. Encoded protein: CASSRSGLNTEAFF.

This clone was detected only a few times. The V call is TRBV19, the J call TRBJ1-1, with TRBD1 as a possible D gene (5 bases). Germline CDR1 LNHDA, CDR2 SQIVND (reference sequence). This CDR3 is built from 14 residues. Between the trimmed V and J ends, which lost 3 bases and 3 bases, there was a span of 11 bases. The CDR3 nucleotides read TGTGCCAGTAGTATGGTAACAGGATACACTGAAGCTTTCTTT. Encoded protein: CASSMVTGYTEAFF.

This clone was counted between two and nine times. This chain uses TRBV28 with TRBJ1-5; 7 positions agree with TRBD1. Germline V gene sequence: CDR1 MDHEN, CDR2 SYDVKM. The CDR3 length is 14 residues. After removal of 6 bases from V and 2 bases from J, the junction contained 4 bases not matched to a gene. The CDR3 nucleotides read TGTGCCAGCAGCCTCGACAGGGGCAATCAGCCCCAGCATTTT. It encodes CASSLDRGNQPQHF.

The chain uses TRBV19 and TRBJ2-1; the D is unclear. The CDR3 sequence is 13 residues long. Trimming took 4 bases from V and 4 from J, leaving 8 bases between them. The germline V gene encodes CDR1 LNHDA and CDR2 SQIVND (reference sequence). The CDR3 DNA follows: TGTGCCAGTAGTACTTACACGTACAATGAGCAGTTCTTC. Its protein is CASSTYTYNEQFF. Full variable domain (rest looked up from reference TRBV19 and TRBJ2-1): DGGITQSPKYLFRKEGQNVTLSCEQNLNHDAMYWYRQDPGQGLRLIYYSQIVNDFQKGDIAEGYSVSREKKESFPLTVTSAQKNPTAFYLCASSTYTYNEQFFGPGTRLTVL.

The chain uses TRBV7-9 and TRBJ1-2; D gene unclear. The CDR3 runs to 15 residues. Germline V gives CDR1 SEHNR, CDR2 FQNEAQ (reference sequence). The ends were cut back, 2 bases at V and 10 bases at J, with 20 bases in the middle. CDR3 region: CASSLWSSAFPHYTF. As DNA, the CDR3 is TGTGCCAGCAGCTTATGGTCTTCAGCGTTCCCCCACTACACCTTC.

The sample holds a few counts of this clone. The chain recombines TRBV10-3 with TRBJ2-7, with D tentatively TRBD1 (5 bases). The CDR3 loop spans 14 amino acids. The ends were cut back, 4 bases at V and 5 bases at J, with 15 bases in the middle. The V gene's germline CDR1 is ENHRY and CDR2 SYGVKD. The chain's CDR3 is CAISADIRVNEQYF. DNA of the CDR3: TGTGCCATCAGTGCGGACATTAGGGTGAACGAGCAGTACTTC.

The chain has TRBV18 and TRBJ2-2; D not resolved. Trimming removed 1 base from V and 7 bases from J, with 7 bases in between. The CDR3 is 13 amino acids. Germline CDR1 and CDR2: KGHSH and LQKENI. The CDR3 DNA follows: TGTGCCAGCTCACCACTAACAGTCGGGGAGCTGTTTTTT. This gives the protein CASSPLTVGELFF.

The chain's CDR3 is CASSQAAAEDTIYF. The CDR3 DNA reads TGCGCCAGCAGCCAAGCGGCCGCGGAGGACACCATATATTTT. This rearrangement joins TRBV4-3 to TRBJ1-3; no definite D call. This CDR3 is 14 amino acids long. The V gene lost 1 base and the J gene lost 8 bases, with 12 bases spanning the gap. From germline, CDR1 is LGHNA and CDR2 YSLEER.

The V and J genes are TRBV6-5 and TRBJ1-1; no clear D gene. The ends were cut back, 4 bases at V and 6 bases at J, with 9 bases in the middle. From germline, CDR1 is MNHEY and CDR2 SVGAGI. This CDR3 is built from 12 residues. CDR3 in amino acids: CASSSGNPEAFF. CDR3 DNA sequence: TGTGCCAGCAGTTCGGGAAACCCTGAAGCTTTCTTT.

The chain combines TRBV11-3 with TRBJ2-4; maybe TRBD2 (7 bases). Trimming took off 3 bases at V and 9 bases at J, with 12 bases between the two ends. The length of the CDR3 is 13 residues. Germline V gives CDR1 SGHNT, CDR2 YENEEA. CDR3 in amino acids: CASSFAGEGIQYF. The CDR3, as DNA: TGTGCCAGCAGCTTCGCAGGGGAGGGCATTCAGTACTTC.

The J gene is TRBJ2-1, the V gene TRBV4-2, with 10 bases matching TRBD2. The CDR3 spans 23 residues. The J segment lost 1 base and the V segment lost 4 bases, leaving 25 bases of the junction unmatched. Germline CDR1 LGHNA, CDR2 YNFKEQ. CDR3: CASSPGGSGGAHWPGGSYNEQFF. CDR3 bases: TGTGCCAGCAGCCCGGGAGGGAGCGGGGGGGCCCATTGGCCCGGGGGGTCCTACAATGAGCAGTTCTTC.

This chain links TRBV9 with TRBJ2-7, with TRBD1 matching over 9 bases. This CDR3 spans 17 amino acids. Germline V gene data show CDR1 as SGDLS and CDR2 as YYNGEE. The J segment lost 3 bases and the V segment lost 0 bases, leaving 10 bases of the junction unmatched. DNA of the CDR3: TGTGCCAGCAGCGTAGGGGCGGGACAGGGAGGTTACTACGAGCAGTACTTC. Its protein is CASSVGAGQGGYYEQYF. Together with reference TRBV9 and TRBJ2-7, the CDR3 gives the full variable domain: DSGVTQTPKHLITATGQRVTLRCSPRSGDLSVYWYQQSLDQGLQFLIQYYNGEERAKGNILERFSAQQFPDLHSELNLSSLELGDSALYFCASSVGAGQGGYYEQYFGPGTRLTVT.

The chain combines TRBV6-1 with TRBJ2-4; weak D call: TRBD2 (6 bases). This CDR3 has 14 amino acids. V was clipped by 5 bases and J by 5 bases, with 13 bases between them. From germline, CDR1 is MNHNS and CDR2 SASEGT. The CDR3 reads CASSSGQVENIQYF. CDR3 DNA: TGTGCCAGCAGTAGCGGGCAAGTCGAAAACATTCAGTACTTC.

V is TRBV5-1 and J is TRBJ2-7; a weak D match, TRBD1 (5 bases). V dropped 0 bases and J dropped 2 bases, with 9 bases sitting between them. The germline V gene has CDR1 SGHRS and CDR2 YFSETQ. This CDR3 region has 14 residues. In nucleotides, the CDR3 is TGCGCCAGCAGCTTGGTGTCAGGGCCCTACGAGCAGTACTTC. It translates to CASSLVSGPYEQYF.

CDR3 protein: CASRGQGVGEQYF. The CDR3, as DNA: TGCGCCAGCAGAGGACAGGGGGTCGGCGAGCAGTACTTC. The chain couples TRBV10-2 to TRBJ2-7; 10 nucleotides agree with TRBD1. Germline trimming cut 6 bases from V and 6 bases from J; bases unmatched to any gene: 5. Germline CDR1 reads WSHSY; CDR2 reads SAAADI. This CDR3 contains 13 residues.

This clone is a singleton in its sample. The CDR3: CASSLIGQGNYGYTF. The DNA for the CDR3 is TGTGCCAGCAGCTTAATCGGCCAGGGGAACTATGGCTACACCTTC. J is TRBJ1-2 and V is TRBV7-9; D perhaps matches TRBD1 (6 bases). V lost 2 bases, J lost 2 bases, and 12 bases lay in between. The CDR3 totals 15 residues. Germline V gene data show CDR1 as SEHNR and CDR2 as FQNEAQ (reference sequence).

In its sample, this clone was seen a few times. The chain joins TRBV4-3 to TRBJ1-2; D perhaps matches TRBD1 (5 bases). The CDR3 has 14 residues. V lost 1 base to trimming and J lost 10 bases, with 16 bases between them. Germline lookup yields CDR1 LGHNA and CDR2 YSLEER. The CDR3 DNA reads as TGCGCCAGCAGCCAAGTTACAGGCCTCCTGGTCTACACCTTC. Residues: CASSQVTGLLVYTF.

The chain combines TRBV5-1 with TRBJ2-7; no firm D call. Germline-derived CDR1 and CDR2 are SGHRS and YFSETQ. Trimming took 5 bases from V and 5 from J, leaving 17 bases between them. The CDR3 has 14 amino acids. CDR3 protein: CASRSYALADEQYF. The CDR3 nucleotides are TGCGCCAGCAGAAGTTATGCCCTCGCAGACGAGCAGTACTTC.